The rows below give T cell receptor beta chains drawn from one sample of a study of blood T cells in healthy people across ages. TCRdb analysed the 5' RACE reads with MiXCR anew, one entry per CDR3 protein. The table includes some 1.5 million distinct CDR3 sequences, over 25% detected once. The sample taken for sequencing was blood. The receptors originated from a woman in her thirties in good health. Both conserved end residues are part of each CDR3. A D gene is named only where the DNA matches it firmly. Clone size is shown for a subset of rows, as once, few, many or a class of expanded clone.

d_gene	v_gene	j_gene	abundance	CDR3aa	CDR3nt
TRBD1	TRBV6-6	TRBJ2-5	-	CASSYARGQGETQYF	TGTGCCAGCAGTTACGCGAGGGGGCAGGGAGAGACCCAGTACTTC
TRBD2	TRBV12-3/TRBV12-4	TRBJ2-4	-	CASSTNLAGGAKNIQYF	TGTGCCAGCAGTACGAACCTAGCGGGGGGTGCCAAAAACATTCAGTACTTC
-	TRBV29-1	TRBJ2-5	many	CSVGISAQETQYF	TGCAGCGTTGGAATCAGCGCTCAAGAGACCCAGTACTTC
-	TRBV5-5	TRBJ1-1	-	CASSYAIRPNTEAFF	TGTGCCAGCAGCTATGCCATACGTCCTAACACTGAAGCTTTCTTT
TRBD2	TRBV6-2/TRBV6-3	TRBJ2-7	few	CASTSFAAGGYEQYF	TGTGCCAGCACCTCGTTCGCAGCGGGAGGGTACGAGCAGTACTTC
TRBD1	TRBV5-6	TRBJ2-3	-	CASSLFDRVRADTQYF	TGTGCCAGCAGCTTGTTTGACAGGGTCAGGGCAGATACGCAGTATTTT
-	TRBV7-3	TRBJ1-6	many	CASSLYSSGSPLHF	TGTGCCAGCAGCTTATACAGCAGCGGCTCACCCCTCCACTTT
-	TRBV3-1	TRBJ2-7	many	CASSRGEEGKYEQYF	TGTGCCAGCAGCCGCGGGGAGGAGGGAAAGTACGAGCAGTACTTC
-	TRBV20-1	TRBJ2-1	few	CSATTGPDLYNEQFF	TGCAGTGCCACGACGGGACCAGACCTCTACAATGAGCAGTTCTTC
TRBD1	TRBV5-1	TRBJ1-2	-	CASNLGDRGYGYTF	TGCGCCAGCAATCTAGGGGACAGGGGATATGGCTACACCTTC
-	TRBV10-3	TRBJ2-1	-	CAISESRIPRISYNEQFF	TGTGCCATCAGTGAGTCTCGAATCCCGAGAATCTCCTACAATGAGCAGTTCTTC
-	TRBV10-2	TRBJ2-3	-	CASRDYGGTQYF	TGCGCCAGCAGAGACTACGGGGGTACGCAGTATTTT
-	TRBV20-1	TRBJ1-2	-	CSARARGNHGYTF	TGCAGTGCTAGAGCACGGGGGAACCATGGCTACACCTTC
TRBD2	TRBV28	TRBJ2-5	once	CASSFWTGGGLQETQYF	TGTGCCAGCAGTTTTTGGACTGGCGGGGGGTTGCAAGAGACCCAGTACTTC
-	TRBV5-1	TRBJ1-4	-	CASSPGNRENEKLFF	TGCGCCAGCAGCCCTGGCAACAGGGAGAATGAAAAACTGTTTTTT
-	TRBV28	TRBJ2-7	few	CASTDGISYEQYF	TGTGCCAGCACCGACGGTATCTCCTACGAGCAGTACTTC
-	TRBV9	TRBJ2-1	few	CASSVDDRRIYNEQFF	TGTGCCAGCAGCGTAGACGACAGGAGGATTTACAATGAGCAGTTCTTC
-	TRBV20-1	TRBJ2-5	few	CSARDGYIKTQYF	TGCAGTGCCCGGGACGGGTACATCAAGACCCAGTACTTC
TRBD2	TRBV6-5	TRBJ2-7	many	CASSYSWTSEDQYF	TGTGCCAGCAGTTACTCGTGGACTAGTGAAGATCAGTACTTC
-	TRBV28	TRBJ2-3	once	CASSLAAFAPDTQYF	TGTGCCAGCAGTTTAGCGGCGTTTGCCCCAGATACGCAGTATTTT
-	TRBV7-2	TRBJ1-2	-	CACSLRSYGYTF	TGTGCCTGCAGCTTGAGGAGCTATGGCTACACCTTC
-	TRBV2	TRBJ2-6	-	CASGTSGANVRTF	TGTGCCAGCGGAACCTCTGGGGCCAACGTCCGGACTTTC
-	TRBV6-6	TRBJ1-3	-	CASSYGGQLSGNTIYF	TGTGCCAGCAGTTACGGGGGACAACTCTCTGGAAACACCATATATTTT
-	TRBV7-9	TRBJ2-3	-	CASSLLVRSTDTQYF	TGTGCCAGCAGCTTATTGGTACGGTCGACAGATACGCAGTATTTT
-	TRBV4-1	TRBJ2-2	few	CASSQVQNTGELFF	TGCGCCAGCAGCCAAGTGCAGAACACCGGGGAGCTGTTTTTT
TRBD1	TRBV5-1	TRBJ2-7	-	CASSPTGQASYEQYF	TGCGCCAGCAGCCCAACGGGACAGGCTTCCTACGAGCAGTACTTC
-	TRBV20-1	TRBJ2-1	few	CSATKAGYSYNEQFF	TGCAGTGCTACCAAAGCGGGCTACTCCTACAATGAGCAGTTCTTC
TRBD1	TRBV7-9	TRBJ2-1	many	CASSYRGDEQFF	TGTGCCAGCAGCTACAGGGGGGATGAGCAGTTCTTC
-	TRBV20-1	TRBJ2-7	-	CSARGSGRSWWEQYF	TGCAGTGCTAGGGGTTCGGGACGGAGCTGGTGGGAGCAGTACTTC
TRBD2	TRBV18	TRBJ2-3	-	CASSPQLAGKNTDTQYF	TGTGCCAGCTCACCGCAACTAGCGGGGAAGAACACAGATACGCAGTATTTT